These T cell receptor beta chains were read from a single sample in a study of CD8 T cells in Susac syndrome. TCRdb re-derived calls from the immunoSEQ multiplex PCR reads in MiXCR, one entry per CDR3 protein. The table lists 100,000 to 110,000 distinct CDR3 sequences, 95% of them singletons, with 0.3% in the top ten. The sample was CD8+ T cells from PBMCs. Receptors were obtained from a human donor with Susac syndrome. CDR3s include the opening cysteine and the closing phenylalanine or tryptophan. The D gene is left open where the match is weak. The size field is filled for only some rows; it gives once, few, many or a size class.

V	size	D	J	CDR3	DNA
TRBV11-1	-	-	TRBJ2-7	CASSLESGFSYEQYF	TGTGCCAGCAGCTTAGAGAGCGGGTTCTCCTACGAGCAGTACTTC
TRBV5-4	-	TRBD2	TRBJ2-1	CASSSGLAGPVGFF	TGTGCCAGCAGCTCCGGCCTAGCGGGGCCGGTCGGGTTCTTC
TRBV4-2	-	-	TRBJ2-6	CASSQESSGANVLTF	TGTGCCAGCAGCCAAGAGAGCTCTGGGGCCAACGTCCTGACTTTC
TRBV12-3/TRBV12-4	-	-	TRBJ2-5	CASSSLQTIKETQYF	TGTGCCAGCAGTTCACTCCAGACTATAAAAGAGACCCAGTACTTC
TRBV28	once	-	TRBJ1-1	CASTPNGYEATEAFF	TGTGCCAGCACCCCCAATGGATACGAAGCGACTGAAGCTTTCTTT
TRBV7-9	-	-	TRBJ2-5	CASSFSGGQETQYF	TGTGCCAGCAGCTTTTCAGGGGGGCAAGAGACCCAGTACTTC
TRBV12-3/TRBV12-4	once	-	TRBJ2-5	CASSFETLQETQYF	TGTGCCAGCAGTTTTGAGACACTCCAAGAGACCCAGTACTTC
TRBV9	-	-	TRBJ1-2	CASSVLLGGDYGYTF	TGTGCCAGCAGCGTACTTCTGGGTGGGGACTATGGCTACACCTTC
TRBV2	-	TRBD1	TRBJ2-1	CASSMWSGQGVPTYNEQFF	TGTGCCAGCAGTATGTGGTCAGGACAGGGGGTCCCAACCTACAATGAGCAGTTCTTC
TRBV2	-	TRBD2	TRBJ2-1	CAIGTSALDEQFF	TGTGCGATCGGGACTAGCGCTCTAGATGAGCAGTTCTTC
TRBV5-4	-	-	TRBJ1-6	CASSLSDSPLHF	TGTGCCAGCAGCTTGAGCGATTCACCCCTCCACTTT
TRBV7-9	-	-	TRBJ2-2	CASSFPTGELFF	TGTGCCAGCAGCTTTCCCACCGGGGAGCTGTTTTTT
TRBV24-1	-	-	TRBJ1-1	CATREGTEAFF	TGTGCCACCCGTGAGGGCACTGAAGCTTTCTTT
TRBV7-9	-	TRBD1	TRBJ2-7	CASGGTGGNEQYF	TGTGCCAGCGGCGGGACAGGGGGTAACGAGCAGTACTTC
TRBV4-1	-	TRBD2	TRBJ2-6	CASSHWAGGSGANVLTF	TGCGCCAGCAGCCACTGGGCGGGAGGCTCTGGGGCCAACGTCCTGACTTTC
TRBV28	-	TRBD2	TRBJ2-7	CASRLAGPYEQYF	TGTGCCAGCCGTCTAGCGGGGCCCTACGAGCAGTACTTC
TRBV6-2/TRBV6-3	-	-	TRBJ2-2	CASSPSVTGELFF	TGTGCCAGCAGCCCCTCGGTTACCGGGGAGCTGTTTTTT
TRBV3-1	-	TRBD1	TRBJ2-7	CASSQASGGGEQYF	TGTGCCAGCAGCCAAGCGTCAGGGGGCGGCGAGCAGTACTTC
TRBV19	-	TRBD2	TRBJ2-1	CASSMGTSGYNEQFF	TGTGCCAGTAGTATGGGGACTAGCGGGTACAATGAGCAGTTCTTC
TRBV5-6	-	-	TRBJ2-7	CASSPKNSPEQYF	TGTGCCAGCAGCCCTAAGAATAGTCCCGAGCAGTACTTC
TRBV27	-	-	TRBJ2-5	CASSLSEGYETQYF	TGTGCCAGCAGTTTATCGGAGGGATATGAGACCCAGTACTTC
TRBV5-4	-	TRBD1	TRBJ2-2	CASKTTGTGGGTGELFF	TGTGCCAGCAAAACAACCGGGACAGGGGGCGGCACCGGGGAGCTGTTTTTT
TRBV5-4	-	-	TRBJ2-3	CASKIKDTINPDTQYF	TGTGCCAGCAAAATTAAAGACACCATCAACCCAGATACGCAGTATTTT
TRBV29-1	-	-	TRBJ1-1	CSGGGAQNTEAFF	TGCAGCGGGGGCGGAGCCCAGAACACTGAAGCTTTCTTT
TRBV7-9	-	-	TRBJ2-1	CASRRGDSFSYNEQFF	TGTGCCAGCAGGAGAGGTGACTCGTTCTCCTACAATGAGCAGTTCTTC
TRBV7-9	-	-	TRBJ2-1	CASSNREGVNEQFF	TGTGCCAGCAGCAACAGGGAAGGGGTTAATGAGCAGTTCTTC
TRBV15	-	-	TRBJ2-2	CATSFQGAGLRDELFF	TGTGCCACCAGTTTCCAAGGAGCAGGGCTGCGAGACGAGCTGTTTTTT
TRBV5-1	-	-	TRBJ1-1	CASRGDWGNTEAFF	TGCGCCAGCAGAGGGGATTGGGGGAACACTGAAGCTTTCTTT
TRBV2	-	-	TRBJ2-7	CASSELNRDYEQYF	TGTGCCAGCAGTGAACTGAACAGGGACTACGAGCAGTACTTC
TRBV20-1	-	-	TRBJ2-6	CSDPSGANVLTF	TGCAGTGATCCCTCTGGGGCCAACGTCCTGACTTTC
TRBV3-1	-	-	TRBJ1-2	CASSQVGTSGYTF	TGTGCCAGCAGCCAAGTCGGGACTAGCGGCTACACCTTC
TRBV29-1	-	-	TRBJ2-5	CSVYALQETQYF	TGCAGCGTTTACGCCTTACAAGAGACCCAGTACTTC
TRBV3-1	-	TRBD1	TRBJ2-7	CASSPLHGTGDEQYF	TGTGCCAGCAGCCCTTTACACGGGACAGGGGACGAGCAGTACTTC
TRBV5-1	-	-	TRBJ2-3	CASTSGPSTDTQYF	TGCGCCAGCACCAGCGGACCCAGCACAGATACGCAGTATTTT
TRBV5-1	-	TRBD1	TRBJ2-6	CASSLAGTVNGANVLTF	TGCGCCAGCAGCTTGGCCGGGACAGTCAACGGGGCCAACGTCCTGACTTTC
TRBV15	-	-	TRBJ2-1	CATGGGPINEQFF	TGTGCCACCGGAGGGGGCCCCATCAATGAGCAGTTCTTC
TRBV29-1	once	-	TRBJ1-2	CSVDRELNYGYTF	TGCAGCGTTGACAGGGAACTTAACTATGGCTACACCTTC
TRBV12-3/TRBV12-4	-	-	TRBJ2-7	CASSETDSSYEQYF	TGTGCCAGCAGTGAGACAGATAGCTCCTACGAGCAGTACTTC
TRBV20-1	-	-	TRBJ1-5	CSARAGESNQPQHF	TGCAGTGCTAGAGCAGGAGAGAGCAATCAGCCCCAGCATTTT
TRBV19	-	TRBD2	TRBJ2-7	CAASGTSEAHEQYF	TGTGCCGCATCCGGGACTAGCGAAGCCCACGAGCAGTACTTC
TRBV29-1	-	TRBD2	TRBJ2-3	CSVGGLAGDTQYF	TGCAGCGTTGGCGGACTAGCGGGAGATACGCAGTATTTT
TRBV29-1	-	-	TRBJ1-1	CSVETIEAFF	TGCAGCGTTGAGACTATTGAAGCTTTCTTT